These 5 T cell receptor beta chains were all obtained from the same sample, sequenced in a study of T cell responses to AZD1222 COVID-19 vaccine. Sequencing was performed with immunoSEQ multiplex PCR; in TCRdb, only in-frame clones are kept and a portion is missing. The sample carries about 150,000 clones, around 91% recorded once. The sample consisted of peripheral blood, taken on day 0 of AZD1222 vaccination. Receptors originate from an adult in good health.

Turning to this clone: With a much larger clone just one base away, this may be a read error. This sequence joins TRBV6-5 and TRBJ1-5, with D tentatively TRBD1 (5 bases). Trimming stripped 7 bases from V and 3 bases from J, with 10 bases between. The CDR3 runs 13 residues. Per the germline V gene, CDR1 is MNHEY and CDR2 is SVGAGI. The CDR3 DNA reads TGTGCCAGCAACCGGGACCTCAATCAGCCCCAGCATTTT. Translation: CASNRDLNQPQHF.

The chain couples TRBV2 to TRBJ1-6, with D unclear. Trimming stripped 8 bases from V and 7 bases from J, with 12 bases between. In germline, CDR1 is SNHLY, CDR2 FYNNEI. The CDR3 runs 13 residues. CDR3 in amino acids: CASHKELNSPLHF. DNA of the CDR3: TGTGCCAGCCACAAGGAATTGAATTCACCCCTCCACTTT.

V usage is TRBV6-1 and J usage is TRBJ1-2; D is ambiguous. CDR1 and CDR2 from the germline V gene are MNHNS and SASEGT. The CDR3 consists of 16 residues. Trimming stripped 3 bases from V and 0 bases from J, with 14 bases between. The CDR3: CASSDPGIRANYGYTF. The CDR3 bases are TGTGCCAGCAGTGACCCGGGGATTCGGGCTAACTATGGCTACACCTTC.

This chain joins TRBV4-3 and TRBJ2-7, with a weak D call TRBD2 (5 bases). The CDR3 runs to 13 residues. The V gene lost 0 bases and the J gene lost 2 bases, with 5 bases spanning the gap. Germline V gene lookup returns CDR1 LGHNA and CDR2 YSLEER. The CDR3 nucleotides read TGCGCCAGCAGCCAAGAGCGGGCCTACGAGCAGTACTTC. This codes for CASSQERAYEQYF.

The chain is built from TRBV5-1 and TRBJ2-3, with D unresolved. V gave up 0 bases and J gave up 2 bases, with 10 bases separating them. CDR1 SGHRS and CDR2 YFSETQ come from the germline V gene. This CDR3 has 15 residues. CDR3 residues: CASSLAGLLTDTQYF. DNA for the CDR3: TGCGCCAGCAGCTTGGCCGGTCTTCTCACAGATACGCAGTATTTT. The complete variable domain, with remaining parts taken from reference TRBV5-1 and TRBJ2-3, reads KAGVTQTPRYLIKTRGQQVTLSCSPISGHRSVSWYQQTPGQGLQFLFEYFSETQRNKGNFPGRFSGRQFSNSRSEMNVSTLELGDSALYLCASSLAGLLTDTQYFGPGTRLTVL.